These 24 T cell receptor beta chains originate from one sample sequenced in a study of T-cell memory formation after mild COVID-19. TCRdb reprocessed the 5' RACE reads with MiXCR, giving one entry per CDR3 protein. The table lists fewer than 250,000 distinct CDR3 sequences, around 16% of them singletons. Input material: PBMCs or a T cell subset sorted from them (not recorded which). These receptor sequences come from an adult woman who had mild COVID-19 (a few samples of this study predate the infection). Cell type and time point are not known.

The chain uses TRBV7-3 and TRBJ2-1; tentative D call: TRBD2 (5 bases). The CDR3 loop spans 13 amino acids. Per the germline V gene, CDR1 is SGHTA and CDR2 is FQGTGA. V shed 7 bases and J shed 8 bases, with 15 bases lying between them. The DNA for the CDR3 is TGTGCCAGCACTGTATATTTGCGGGATGAGCAGTTCTTC. Its protein product is CASTVYLRDEQFF.

J is TRBJ2-3 and V is TRBV20-1; D gene unclear. This CDR3 has 15 residues. Trimming removed 3 bases from V and 1 base from J, with 14 bases in between. Per germline, CDR1 DFQATT and CDR2 SNEGSKA (reference sequence). CDR3 sequence (DNA): TGCAGTGCTAGCGTGGCGACTCTGGGCACAGATACGCAGTATTTT. Translating it yields CSASVATLGTDTQYF.

This chain uses TRBV7-2 with TRBJ1-5, with D tentatively TRBD1 (5 bases). Germline V gene sequence: CDR1 SGHTA, CDR2 FQGNSA. V was cut by 5 bases and J by 0 bases, with 11 bases left in between. The CDR3 contains 15 residues. The CDR3 DNA reads TGTGCCAGCAGCCCCCAGGGTAATAGCAATCAGCCCCAGCATTTT. Protein: CASSPQGNSNQPQHF. Together with reference TRBV7-2 and TRBJ1-5, the CDR3 gives the full variable domain: GAGVSQSPSNKVTEKGKDVELRCDPISGHTALYWYRQSLGQGLEFLIYFQGNSAPDKSGLPSDRFSAERTGGSVSTLTIQRTQQEDSAVYLCASSPQGNSNQPQHFGDGTRLSIL.

The V and J genes are TRBV5-1 and TRBJ1-1; possibly TRBD1 for D (5 bases). The ends were cut back, 4 bases at V and 6 bases at J, with 19 bases in the middle. The V gene's germline CDR1 is SGHRS and CDR2 YFSETQ. This CDR3 has 15 amino acids. CDR3 region: CASSALQVLTSEAFF. The CDR3 coding sequence is TGCGCCAGCAGCGCGCTACAGGTACTAACTTCTGAAGCTTTCTTT.

This sequence joins TRBV19 and TRBJ2-2; no definite D call. Trimming took off 7 bases at V and 0 bases at J, with 3 bases between the two ends. CDR1 and CDR2 from the germline V gene are LNHDA and SQIVND (reference sequence). The CDR3 has 12 amino acids. The CDR3 sequence is CASTANTGELFF. The CDR3 DNA follows: TGTGCCAGTACGGCGAACACCGGGGAGCTGTTTTTT.

The chain recombines TRBV4-1 with TRBJ2-7; D possibly corresponds to TRBD2 (5 bases). This CDR3 contains 13 residues. Germline V gene data show CDR1 as MGHRA and CDR2 as YSYEKL. Between the trimmed V and J ends, which lost 0 bases and 3 bases, there was a span of 6 bases. The CDR3 protein is CASSQEAGYEQYF. In DNA, the CDR3 is TGCGCCAGCAGCCAAGAGGCGGGCTACGAGCAGTACTTC.

This clonotype was seen a handful of times. The CDR3 reads CASSPKQGGAEKLFF. For the CDR3, the DNA is TGTGCCAGCAGCCCCAAACAGGGAGGAGCTGAAAAACTGTTTTTT. The V and J genes are TRBV12-3 or TRBV12-4 and TRBJ1-4, with a weak D call TRBD1 (6 bases). The V end lost 6 bases, the J end lost 7 bases, and 18 bases lay between the germline ends. The CDR3 length is 15 residues.

This clonotype was counted many times. This chain connects TRBV7-2 to TRBJ2-3; possible D gene TRBD2, 5 bases. Germline V lookup: CDR1 SGHTA, CDR2 FQGNSA. This CDR3 has 15 residues. Trimming removed 1 base at V and 10 bases at J, with 18 bases between. The CDR3: CASSLVGRGSSPQYF. The CDR3 DNA follows: TGTGCCAGCAGCTTAGTTGGTCGGGGAAGCAGTCCGCAGTATTTT.

At least ten counts were recorded for this clonotype. This chain uses TRBV7-2 with TRBJ2-3; D not resolved. This CDR3 has 14 residues. Germline V gene data show CDR1 as SGHTA and CDR2 as FQGNSA. Trimming shortened V by 3 bases and J by 2 bases, and 9 bases separated the two germline ends. The CDR3 nucleotides read TGTGCCAGCAGCTTGGCTATCTCCACAGATACGCAGTATTTT. Protein sequence: CASSLAISTDTQYF.

The chain joins TRBV6-5 to TRBJ1-2; unclear D gene. This CDR3 has 15 residues. Trimming stripped 1 base from V and 2 bases from J, with 11 bases between. Germline CDR1 reads MNHEY; CDR2 reads SVGAGI. The CDR3 DNA is TGTGCCAGCAGTTACTGGCAGGACTACAACTATGGCTACACCTTC. It specifies CASSYWQDYNYGYTF.

This clonotype was counted a few times. The CDR3 sequence: CASSSQRFIYF. CDR3 in DNA: TGTGCCAGCAGCTCACAGAGATTTATATATTTT. This chain joins TRBV7-9 and TRBJ1-3, with no clear D. The CDR3 has 11 amino acids. CDR1 and CDR2 (germline): SEHNR, FQNEAQ (reference sequence). With 4 bases removed from V and 13 bases from J, the gap between germline ends came to 11 bases.

The chain links TRBV6-5 to TRBJ1-4; D remains ambiguous. The CDR3 is made up of 13 amino acids. Trimming removed 6 bases at V and 7 bases at J, with 12 bases between. Germline loops: CDR1 MNHEY, CDR2 SVGAGI. CDR3 in amino acids: CASRGLEREKLFF. The CDR3 DNA sequence: TGTGCCAGCAGGGGTCTAGAACGTGAAAAACTGTTTTTT.

This clonotype was seen more than once but under ten times. The chain links TRBV4-2 to TRBJ2-1, with 12 bases lining up with TRBD2. Germline V gene data show CDR1 as LGHNA and CDR2 as YNFKEQ. The CDR3 is 14 residues long. The V segment lost 8 bases and the J segment 8 bases; nucleotides outside the gene matches: 7. The CDR3 is CASDLAGGRDEQFF. Written as DNA, the CDR3 is TGTGCCAGCGATCTAGCGGGAGGGCGGGATGAGCAGTTCTTC.

The chain links TRBV6-2 or TRBV6-3 to TRBJ2-3; D unclear. The CDR3 consists of 11 residues. Trimming stripped 7 bases from V and 0 bases from J, with 2 bases between. Germline V CDR1 and CDR2: MNHEY, SVGEGT. The CDR3 DNA sequence: TGTGCCAGCACGAGCACAGATACGCAGTATTTT. Translated: CASTSTDTQYF.

J is TRBJ2-5 and V is TRBV6-6; D may be TRBD1 or TRBD2 (5 bases each). The CDR3 covers 15 residues. Trimming removed 0 bases from V and 2 bases from J, with 10 bases in between. From germline, CDR1 is MNHNY and CDR2 SVGAGI (reference sequence). CDR3 loop: CASSYSRDDQETQYF. CDR3 bases: TGTGCCAGCAGTTACTCCCGGGACGATCAAGAGACCCAGTACTTC.

This clonotype was seen only a few times. The V gene is TRBV30, the J gene TRBJ2-7, with D perhaps matching TRBD1 or TRBD2 (5 bases each). Germline CDR1 reads GTSNPN; CDR2 reads SVGIG (reference sequence). The CDR3 has 14 amino acids. With 0 bases removed from V and 0 bases from J, the gap between germline ends came to 9 bases. The CDR3 is CAWSVKGSSYEQYF. For the CDR3, the DNA is TGTGCCTGGAGTGTAAAGGGGAGCTCCTACGAGCAGTACTTC. The full variable domain, with the rest looked up from reference TRBV30 and TRBJ2-7, is SQTIHQWPATLVQPVGSPLSLECTVEGTSNPNLYWYRQAAGRGLQLLFYSVGIGQISSEVPQNLSASRPQDRQFILSSKKLLLSDSGFYLCAWSVKGSSYEQYFGPGTRLTVT.

The rearrangement uses TRBV4-1 and TRBJ1-5; D is unresolved. Trimming removed 1 base from V and 4 bases from J, with 8 bases in between. The CDR3 is 14 amino acids. Germline V gene lookup returns CDR1 MGHRA and CDR2 YSYEKL. The DNA of the CDR3 is TGCGCCAGCAGCCAAGTCAAGGGAAATCAGCCCCAGCATTTT. Translated, it gives CASSQVKGNQPQHF.

The gene calls are TRBV15 and TRBJ1-1; a possible D gene is TRBD1 (5 bases). This CDR3 spans 16 amino acids. V dropped 0 bases and J dropped 1 base, with 12 bases sitting between them. Per germline, CDR1 LNHNV and CDR2 YYDKDF (reference sequence). For the CDR3, the DNA is TGTGCCACCAGCAGAGAATACGGGGGATCGAACACTGAAGCTTTCTTT. Protein sequence: CATSREYGGSNTEAFF.

This clonotype occurred a few times. The chain is built from TRBV24-1 and TRBJ2-5; D is unclear. The V gene lost 5 bases and the J gene lost 7 bases, with 16 bases spanning the gap. In germline, CDR1 is KGHDR, CDR2 SFDVKD. This CDR3 spans 14 amino acids. This chain's CDR3 is CATSVTGSGVTQYF. In DNA form, the CDR3 reads TGTGCCACCAGTGTCACCGGGTCTGGGGTGACCCAGTACTTC.

This clonotype showed up just a few times. V and J are TRBV7-3 and TRBJ2-2; possible D gene TRBD2, 5 bases. The length of the CDR3 is 14 residues. Looked up from germline, CDR1 is SGHTA and CDR2 is FQGTGA. V lost 6 bases, J lost 5 bases, and 13 bases lay in between. The CDR3 DNA follows: TGTGCCAGCAGGCCACACCCGGGAACCGGGGAGCTGTTTTTT. It translates to CASRPHPGTGELFF. Combining the CDR3 with reference TRBV7-3 and TRBJ2-2 gives the whole variable domain GAGVSQTPSNKVTEKGKYVELRCDPISGHTALYWYRQSLGQGPEFLIYFQGTGAADDSGLPNDRFFAVRPEGSVSTLKIQRTERGDSAVYLCASRPHPGTGELFFGEGSRLTVL.

There are a few counts of this clonotype. The chain combines TRBV7-3 with TRBJ1-6, with no clear D. Germline loops: CDR1 SGHTA, CDR2 FQGTGA. The CDR3 covers 14 residues. With 3 bases removed from V and 9 bases from J, the gap between germline ends came to 12 bases. The CDR3 bases are TGTGCCAGCAGCTTTGATGGTTTCGGTTCACCCCTCCACTTT. Its translation is CASSFDGFGSPLHF.

This rearrangement joins TRBV20-1 to TRBJ2-7, with D hard to call. V lost 3 bases and J lost 4, with 7 bases in between. The CDR3 has 11 residues. The V gene's germline CDR1 is DFQATT and CDR2 SNEGSKA (reference sequence). In DNA form, the CDR3 reads TGCAGTGCTAGGAGTCTTTACGAGCAGTACTTC. Its translation: CSARSLYEQYF.

J is TRBJ1-2 and V is TRBV20-1, with D possibly matching TRBD1 (5 bases). The CDR3 contains 14 residues. V dropped 3 bases and J dropped 5 bases, with 16 bases sitting between them. Per the germline V gene, CDR1 is DFQATT and CDR2 is SNEGSKA (reference sequence). In DNA form, the CDR3 reads TGCAGTGCTAGCCTGGGGGGGAATGGGTATGGCTACACCTTC. The encoded protein is CSASLGGNGYGYTF.

V and J are TRBV10-2 and TRBJ2-3; no reliable D call. Germline V gives CDR1 WSHSY, CDR2 SAAADI. CDR3 length equals 13 residues. The V end was cut by 3 bases, the J end by 2 bases, with 6 bases between. The CDR3 coding sequence is TGCGCCAGCAGTGACAGACACACAGATACGCAGTATTTT. Translation gives CASSDRHTDTQYF.